This TCR beta chain derives from a study of cytomegalovirus exposure and HLA in healthy donors. Vbeta (60) and Jbeta (13) primers were used in the PCR. Profiling relied on immunoSEQ multiplex PCR, and the TCRdb table lists in-frame clones only, not all of them. Altogether about 230,000 clones are present, more than 85% being singletons, with the ten largest covering less than 1.2%. J lost 6 bases, V lost 4 bases, and 8 bases had no gene match. The CDR3 covers 15 residues. Per the germline V gene, CDR1 is SGHTA and CDR2 is FQGTGA. This TCR derives from a woman aged 18 to 35 in good health and CMV-seronegative. The V call is TRBV7-3, the J call TRBJ2-2; 7 bases agree with TRBD1. The specimen was PBMCs. This chain's CDR3 is CASSSQNRGAGELFF. The CDR3 nucleotides are TGTGCCAGCAGCTCGCAAAACAGGGGAGCCGGGGAGCTGTTTTTT.